Each of the 22 T cell receptor beta chains below was sequenced from the same sample in a study of blood T cell repertoires in COVID-19. Clones were read by immunoSEQ multiplex PCR, and TCRdb kept only the in-frame ones, dropping some. The sample gives 9,000 to 13,000 clones, around 80% of which show up once; 7% to 8% is in the top ten. Sequences were obtained from peripheral blood. These receptors were collected from a man aged 65-85 years with active COVID-19.

This clone was seen once. V usage is TRBV12-3 or TRBV12-4 and J usage is TRBJ1-2; D is perhaps TRBD1 (5 bases). The CDR3 sequence is 13 residues long. Trimming cost V 1 base and J 6 bases, with 9 bases left between them. CDR3 sequence: CASSLGAGHGYTF. DNA of the CDR3: TGTGCCAGCAGTTTAGGGGCAGGGCATGGCTACACCTTC.

The chain recombines TRBV30 with TRBJ1-2; D unresolved. The CDR3 contains 15 residues. V gave up 0 bases and J gave up 8 bases, with 19 bases separating them. Germline lookup yields CDR1 GTSNPN and CDR2 SVGIG (reference sequence). CDR3 DNA sequence: TGTGCCTGGAGTGTATCCGGGGTCGCCGGGAGAGGCTACACCTTC. Translation gives CAWSVSGVAGRGYTF.

This clone showed up just once. The chain carries TRBV6-2 or TRBV6-3 and TRBJ1-2, with 8 bases aligning to TRBD1. The V and J ends lost 4 bases and 8 bases, in that order; junction bases with no gene match: 9. The CDR3 contains 14 residues. From germline, CDR1 is MNHEY and CDR2 SVGEGT. CDR3 sequence reads: CASSSLTGVGGYTF. CDR3 DNA: TGTGCCAGCAGTTCCCTGACAGGGGTCGGGGGCTACACCTTC.

The chain links TRBV6-5 to TRBJ2-2, with D possibly matching TRBD1 (5 bases). Per germline, CDR1 MNHEY and CDR2 SVGAGI. The germline V and J ends were trimmed by 8 bases and 4 bases, with 8 bases remaining between them. The CDR3 sequence is 12 residues long. The CDR3 coding sequence is TGTGCCAGCCGCCAGGGCACCGGGGAGCTGTTTTTT. Its translation is CASRQGTGELFF.

V is TRBV2 and J is TRBJ2-5, with TRBD1 matching over 9 bases. Germline assignment: CDR1 SNHLY and CDR2 FYNNEI. The J segment lost 7 bases and the V segment lost 5 bases, leaving 8 bases of the junction unmatched. This CDR3 contains 14 residues. CDR3 sequence: CASSPRPGQGTQYF. In nucleotides, the CDR3 is TGTGCCAGCAGTCCTCGCCCGGGACAGGGGACCCAGTACTTC. Looking up the rest from reference TRBV2 and TRBJ2-5 gives the full variable domain: EPEVTQTPSHQVTQMGQEVILRCVPISNHLYFYWYRQILGQKVEFLVSFYNNEISEKSEIFDDQFSVERPDGSNFTLKIRSTKLEDSAMYFCASSPRPGQGTQYFGPGTRLLVL.

A few counts support this clone. The CDR3 loop reads CASSSGTYGYTF. CDR3 in DNA: TGTGCCAGCAGTTCAGGAACCTATGGCTACACCTTC. J is TRBJ1-2 and V is TRBV28; no clear D. The ends were cut back, 4 bases at V and 4 bases at J, with 7 bases in the middle. CDR3 length: 12 residues. Germline lookup yields CDR1 MDHEN and CDR2 SYDVKM.

V is TRBV27 and J is TRBJ1-4; weak D call: TRBD1 (5 bases). Trimming took 0 bases from V and 7 from J, leaving 9 bases between them. The CDR3 is 14 residues long. The germline gives CDR1 MNHEY, CDR2 SMNVEV (reference sequence). CDR3 in amino acids: CASSLSGGGEKLFF. In DNA, the CDR3 is TGTGCCAGCAGTTTATCGGGGGGTGGTGAAAAACTGTTTTTT.

This clone was seen more than once but under ten times. The chain uses TRBV11-1 and TRBJ1-1, with a tentative D call TRBD1 (5 bases). V dropped 5 bases and J dropped 3 bases, with 16 bases sitting between them. The germline V gene encodes CDR1 SGHAT and CDR2 FQDESV (reference sequence). The CDR3 is 15 amino acids. In DNA form, the CDR3 reads TGTGCCAGCAGCACAGGCCCCAGGTGGGACACTGAAGCTTTCTTT. This sequence encodes CASSTGPRWDTEAFF.

CDR3 nucleotide sequence: TGCAGTGCTAGTAAGCGGCTAGAGACCCAGTACTTC. As protein: CSASKRLETQYF. The V and J genes are TRBV20-1 and TRBJ2-5; D perhaps matches TRBD2 (5 bases). The CDR3 runs to 12 residues. Trimming removed 3 bases at V and 4 bases at J, with 9 bases between. CDR1 and CDR2 from the germline V gene are DFQATT and SNEGSKA (reference sequence).

The rearrangement links TRBV12-3 or TRBV12-4 to TRBJ2-3; 7 bases map to TRBD2. The J segment lost 1 base and the V segment lost 8 bases, leaving 3 bases of the junction unmatched. The CDR3 totals 13 residues. The CDR3 here is CASERGGTDTQYF. CDR3 bases: TGTGCCAGCGAGCGGGGAGGCACAGATACGCAGTATTTT.

The chain joins TRBV19 to TRBJ1-5; TRBD1 might be the D (5 bases). V was cut by 4 bases and J by 3 bases, with 10 bases left in between. Germline CDR1 is LNHDA and CDR2 is SQIVND (reference sequence). The CDR3 is made up of 14 amino acids. The CDR3 region is CASSSRQPNQPQHF. The CDR3 DNA is TGTGCCAGTAGTAGCCGACAGCCCAATCAGCCCCAGCATTTT.

V and J are TRBV7-2 and TRBJ1-3; D gene uncertain. This CDR3 has 17 residues. Germline V CDR1 and CDR2: SGHTA, FQGNSA. Trimming removed 5 bases from V and 0 bases from J, with 17 bases in between. CDR3 loop: CASSPRPTQYSGNTIYF. The CDR3, as DNA: TGTGCCAGCAGCCCCCGCCCGACACAATACTCTGGAAACACCATATATTTT.

The rearrangement links TRBV27 to TRBJ1-5, with a tentative D call TRBD1 (6 bases). With 4 bases removed from V and 3 bases from J, the gap between germline ends came to 13 bases. Germline V CDR1 and CDR2: MNHEY, SMNVEV (reference sequence). The CDR3 has 15 amino acids. CDR3 region: CASSSGQTYNQPQHF. The CDR3 DNA reads as TGTGCCAGCAGTTCAGGACAGACGTACAATCAGCCCCAGCATTTT.

The V call is TRBV7-9, the J call TRBJ2-2, with D maybe TRBD1 (6 bases). The germline V gene encodes CDR1 SEHNR and CDR2 FQNEAQ (reference sequence). This CDR3 is built from 17 residues. Between the trimmed V and J ends, which lost 5 bases and 3 bases, there was a span of 19 bases. The CDR3 here is CASSAGHGTPYTGELFF. As DNA, the CDR3 is TGTGCCAGCAGCGCAGGGCACGGGACACCTTACACCGGGGAGCTGTTTTTT.

The gene calls are TRBV19 and TRBJ2-3; TRBD2 agrees at 11 bases. CDR1 is LNHDA and CDR2 is SQIVND in the germline V gene (reference sequence). The CDR3 covers 16 residues. Trimming cost V 7 bases and J 3 bases; bases outside gene matches: 9. As DNA, the CDR3 is TGTGCCAGTATTGGCCTAGCGGGGGGTGAGACAGATACGCAGTATTTT. Translated: CASIGLAGGETDTQYF.

The rearrangement links TRBV20-1 to TRBJ1-3; 9 bases align to TRBD1. CDR1 and CDR2 (germline): DFQATT, SNEGSKA (reference sequence). CDR3 size: 15 residues. After removal of 3 bases from V and 4 bases from J, the junction contained 7 bases not matched to a gene. CDR3 residues: CSASPTGGTGNTIYF. DNA for the CDR3: TGCAGTGCTAGTCCGACAGGGGGAACGGGAAACACCATATATTTT.

The rearrangement joins TRBV6-2 or TRBV6-3 to TRBJ1-6; 9 positions match TRBD1. Germline V gene data show CDR1 as MNHEY and CDR2 as SVGEGT. The CDR3 covers 15 residues. J was trimmed by 9 bases and V by 6 bases; bases with no gene match: 9. Here the CDR3 reads CASSATGTGRSPLHF. The CDR3 DNA reads TGTGCCAGCAGCGCTACCGGGACAGGGCGTTCACCCCTCCACTTT.

This clone was detected only once. This sequence joins TRBV12-5 and TRBJ2-3; possible D gene TRBD2, 5 bases. This CDR3 region has 13 residues. V lost 1 base, J lost 8 bases, and 10 bases lay in between. Germline V gene lookup returns CDR1 LGHNT and CDR2 FRNRAP. CDR3 nucleotide sequence: TGTGCTAGTGGTTTGGGAATCGAGGGTACGCAGTATTTT. This codes for CASGLGIEGTQYF.

This CDR3 reads CAIRETGTSYEQYF. The DNA for the CDR3 is TGTGCCATCAGAGAGACAGGGACGTCCTACGAGCAGTACTTC. V is TRBV10-3 and J is TRBJ2-7; TRBD1 matches at 7 bases. The V gene's germline CDR1 is ENHRY and CDR2 SYGVKD. This CDR3 spans 14 amino acids. J lost 1 base, V lost 6 bases, and 6 bases had no gene match.

V is TRBV9 and J is TRBJ2-7; 9 bases match TRBD2. This CDR3 has 14 residues. V shed 1 base and J 2 bases; nucleotides not matched to a gene: 1. Germline assignment: CDR1 SGDLS and CDR2 YYNGEE. The CDR3 is CASSVSGGPYEQYF. In DNA, the CDR3 is TGTGCCAGCAGCGTAAGCGGGGGGCCCTACGAGCAGTACTTC. The full variable domain, in which reference TRBV9 and TRBJ2-7 provide the parts outside the CDR3, is DSGVTQTPKHLITATGQRVTLRCSPRSGDLSVYWYQQSLDQGLQFLIQYYNGEERAKGNILERFSAQQFPDLHSELNLSSLELGDSALYFCASSVSGGPYEQYFGPGTRLTVT.

The V gene is TRBV27, the J gene TRBJ1-5, with D tentatively TRBD1 (6 bases). V was clipped by 6 bases and J by 2 bases, with 11 bases between them. This CDR3 contains 14 residues. The germline gives CDR1 MNHEY, CDR2 SMNVEV (reference sequence). CDR3 sequence (DNA): TGTGCCAGCAGACCAGGGGCGGGCAATCAGCCCCAGCATTTT. Protein product: CASRPGAGNQPQHF.

The chain recombines TRBV28 with TRBJ2-5; the match to TRBD2 covers 9 bases. Trimming at V came to 6 bases and at J to 5 bases, leaving 10 bases not matched to a gene. The V gene's germline CDR1 is MDHEN and CDR2 SYDVKM. The length of the CDR3 is 15 residues. The CDR3 spells CASSRLRGGLETQYF. CDR3 bases: TGTGCCAGCAGCAGGCTGCGGGGGGGCTTGGAGACCCAGTACTTC.